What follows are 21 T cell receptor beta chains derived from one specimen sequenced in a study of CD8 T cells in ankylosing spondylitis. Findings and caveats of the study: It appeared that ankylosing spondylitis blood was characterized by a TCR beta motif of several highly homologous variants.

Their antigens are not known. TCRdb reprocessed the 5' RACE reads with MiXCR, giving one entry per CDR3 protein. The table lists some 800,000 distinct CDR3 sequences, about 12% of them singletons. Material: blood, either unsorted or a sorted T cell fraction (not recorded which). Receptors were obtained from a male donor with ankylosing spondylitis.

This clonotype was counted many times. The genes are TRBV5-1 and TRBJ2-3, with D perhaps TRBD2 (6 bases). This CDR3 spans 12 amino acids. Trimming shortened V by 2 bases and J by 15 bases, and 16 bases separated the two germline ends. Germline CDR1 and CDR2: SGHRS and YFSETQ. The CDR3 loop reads CASSFGGDGQYF. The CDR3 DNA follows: TGCGCCAGCAGCTTTGGAGGGGATGGCCAATATTTT. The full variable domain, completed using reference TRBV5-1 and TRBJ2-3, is KAGVTQTPRYLIKTRGQQVTLSCSPISGHRSVSWYQQTPGQGLQFLFEYFSETQRNKGNFPGRFSGRQFSNSRSEMNVSTLELGDSALYLCASSFGGDGQYFGPGTRLTVL.

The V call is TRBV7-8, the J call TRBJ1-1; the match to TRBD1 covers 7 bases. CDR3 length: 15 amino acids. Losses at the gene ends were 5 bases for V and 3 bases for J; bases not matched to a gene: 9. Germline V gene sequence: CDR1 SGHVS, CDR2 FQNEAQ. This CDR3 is CASSAMTGPYTEAFF. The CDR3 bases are TGTGCCAGCAGCGCAATGACAGGGCCCTACACTGAAGCTTTCTTT.

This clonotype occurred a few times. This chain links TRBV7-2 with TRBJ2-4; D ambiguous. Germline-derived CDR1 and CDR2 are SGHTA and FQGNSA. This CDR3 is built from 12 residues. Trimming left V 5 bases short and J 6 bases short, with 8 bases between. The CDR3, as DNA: TGTGCCAGCAGCACGGGCCGAAACATTCAGTACTTC. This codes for CASSTGRNIQYF. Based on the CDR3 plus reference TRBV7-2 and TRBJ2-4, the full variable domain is GAGVSQSPSNKVTEKGKDVELRCDPISGHTALYWYRQSLGQGLEFLIYFQGNSAPDKSGLPSDRFSAERTGGSVSTLTIQRTQQEDSAVYLCASSTGRNIQYFGAGTRLSVL.

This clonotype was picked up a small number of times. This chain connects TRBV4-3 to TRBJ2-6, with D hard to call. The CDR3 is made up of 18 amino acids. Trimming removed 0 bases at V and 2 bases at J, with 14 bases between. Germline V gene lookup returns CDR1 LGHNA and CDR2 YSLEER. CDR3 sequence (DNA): TGCGCCAGCAGCCAAGAGGGCAGGCTTTCGGCTGGGGCCAACGTCCTGACTTTC. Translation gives CASSQEGRLSAGANVLTF.

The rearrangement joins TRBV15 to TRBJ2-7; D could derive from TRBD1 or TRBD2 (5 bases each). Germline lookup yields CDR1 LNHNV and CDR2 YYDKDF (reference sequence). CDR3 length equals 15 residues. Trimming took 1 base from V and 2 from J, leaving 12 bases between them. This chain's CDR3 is CATSRARQGAYEQYF. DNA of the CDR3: TGTGCCACCAGCAGAGCCAGGCAGGGAGCCTACGAGCAGTACTTC. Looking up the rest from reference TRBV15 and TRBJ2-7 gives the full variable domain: DAMVIQNPRYQVTQFGKPVTLSCSQTLNHNVMYWYQQKSSQAPKLLFHYYDKDFNNEADTPDNFQSRRPNTSFCFLDIRSPGLGDTAMYLCATSRARQGAYEQYFGPGTRLTVT.

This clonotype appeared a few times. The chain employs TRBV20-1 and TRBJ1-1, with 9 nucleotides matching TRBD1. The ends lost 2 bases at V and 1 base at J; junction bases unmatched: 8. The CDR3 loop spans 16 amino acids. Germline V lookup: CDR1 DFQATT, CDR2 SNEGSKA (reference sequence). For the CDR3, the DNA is TGCAGTGCTAGACCCTGGACAGGGGTTGAGAACACTGAAGCTTTCTTT. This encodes CSARPWTGVENTEAFF.

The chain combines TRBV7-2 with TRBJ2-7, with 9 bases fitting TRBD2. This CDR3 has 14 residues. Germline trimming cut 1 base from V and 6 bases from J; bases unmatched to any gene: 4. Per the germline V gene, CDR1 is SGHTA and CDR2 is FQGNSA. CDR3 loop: CASSLDLAGREQYF. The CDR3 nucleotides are TGTGCCAGCAGCTTAGACCTAGCGGGACGCGAGCAGTACTTC.

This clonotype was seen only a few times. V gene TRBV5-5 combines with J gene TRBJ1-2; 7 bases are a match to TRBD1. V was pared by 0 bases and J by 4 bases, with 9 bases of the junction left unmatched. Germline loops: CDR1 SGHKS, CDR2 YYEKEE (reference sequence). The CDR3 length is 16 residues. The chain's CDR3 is CASSLVGDSFFYGYTF. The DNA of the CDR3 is TGTGCCAGCAGCTTGGTAGGGGACAGCTTCTTCTATGGCTACACCTTC.

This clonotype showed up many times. The CDR3, as DNA: TGTGCCAGCAGCCAACGGGAAATTGGCTACACCTTC. Translation gives CASSQREIGYTF. This sequence joins TRBV3-1 and TRBJ1-2; D is unresolved. This CDR3 is 12 amino acids long. V was clipped by 2 bases and J by 7 bases, with 8 bases between them. The germline V gene encodes CDR1 LGHDT and CDR2 YNNKEL (reference sequence).

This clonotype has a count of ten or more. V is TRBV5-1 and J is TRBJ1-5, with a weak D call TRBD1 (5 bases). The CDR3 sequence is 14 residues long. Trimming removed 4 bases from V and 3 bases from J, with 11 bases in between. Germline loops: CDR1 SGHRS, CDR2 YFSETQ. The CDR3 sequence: CASSPGHTNQPQHF. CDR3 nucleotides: TGCGCCAGCAGCCCTGGACATACCAATCAGCCCCAGCATTTT.

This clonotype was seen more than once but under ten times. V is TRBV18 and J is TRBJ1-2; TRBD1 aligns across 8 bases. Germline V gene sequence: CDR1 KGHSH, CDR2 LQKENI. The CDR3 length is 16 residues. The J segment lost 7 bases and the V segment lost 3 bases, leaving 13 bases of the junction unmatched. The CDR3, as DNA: TGTGCCAGCTCACCTACATACTCAGGACAGGGCGTTGGCTACACCTTC. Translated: CASSPTYSGQGVGYTF.

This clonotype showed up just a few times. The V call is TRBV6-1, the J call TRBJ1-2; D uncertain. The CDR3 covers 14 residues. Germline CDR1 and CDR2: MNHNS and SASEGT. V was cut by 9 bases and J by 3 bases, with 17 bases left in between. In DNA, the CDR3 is TGTGCCAGATACCTGGCAAGACTGCACTATGGCTACACCTTC. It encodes CARYLARLHYGYTF.

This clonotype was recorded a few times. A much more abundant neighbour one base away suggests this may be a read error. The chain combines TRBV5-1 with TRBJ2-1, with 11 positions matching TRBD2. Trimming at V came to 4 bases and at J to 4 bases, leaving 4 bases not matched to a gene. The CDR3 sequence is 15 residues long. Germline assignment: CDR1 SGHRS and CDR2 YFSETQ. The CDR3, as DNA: TGCGCCAGCAGCACGGGACTAGCGGAGTACAATGAGCAGTTCTTC. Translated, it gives CASSTGLAEYNEQFF.

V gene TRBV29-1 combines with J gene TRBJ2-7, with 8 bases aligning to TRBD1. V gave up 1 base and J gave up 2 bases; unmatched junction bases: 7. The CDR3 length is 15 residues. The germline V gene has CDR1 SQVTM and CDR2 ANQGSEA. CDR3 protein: CSVEVDREEAYEQYF. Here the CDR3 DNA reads TGCAGCGTTGAAGTGGACAGGGAAGAGGCCTACGAGCAGTACTTC.

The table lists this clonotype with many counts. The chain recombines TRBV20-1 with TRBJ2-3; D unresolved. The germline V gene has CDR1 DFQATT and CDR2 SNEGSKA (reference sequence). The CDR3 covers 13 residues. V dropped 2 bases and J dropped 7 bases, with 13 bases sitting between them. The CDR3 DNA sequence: TGCAGTGCTAGACTTAGCTTCGCTAATACGCAGTATTTT. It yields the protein CSARLSFANTQYF.

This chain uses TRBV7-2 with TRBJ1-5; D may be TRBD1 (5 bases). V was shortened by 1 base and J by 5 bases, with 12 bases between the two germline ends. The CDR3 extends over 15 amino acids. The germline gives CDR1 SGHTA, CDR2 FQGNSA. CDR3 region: CASSLVVTADQPQHF. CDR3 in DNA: TGTGCCAGCAGCTTAGTGGTGACAGCCGATCAGCCCCAGCATTTT.

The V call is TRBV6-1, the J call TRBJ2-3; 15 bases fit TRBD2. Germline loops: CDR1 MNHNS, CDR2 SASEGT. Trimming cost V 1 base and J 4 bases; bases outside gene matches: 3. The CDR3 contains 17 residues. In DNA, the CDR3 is TGTGCCAGCAGTGAAGGGGGACTAGCGGGAGGCTCAGATACGCAGTATTTT. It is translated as CASSEGGLAGGSDTQYF.

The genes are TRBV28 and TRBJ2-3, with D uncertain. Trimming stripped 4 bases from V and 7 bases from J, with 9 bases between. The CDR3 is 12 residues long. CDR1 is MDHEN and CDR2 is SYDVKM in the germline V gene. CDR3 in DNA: TGTGCCAGCAGTTCCCATCTGAATACGCAGTATTTT. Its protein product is CASSSHLNTQYF. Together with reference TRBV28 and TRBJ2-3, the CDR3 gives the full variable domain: DVKVTQSSRYLVKRTGEKVFLECVQDMDHENMFWYRQDPGLGLRLIYFSYDVKMKEKGDIPEGYSVSREKKERFSLILESASTNQTSMYLCASSSHLNTQYFGPGTRLTVL.

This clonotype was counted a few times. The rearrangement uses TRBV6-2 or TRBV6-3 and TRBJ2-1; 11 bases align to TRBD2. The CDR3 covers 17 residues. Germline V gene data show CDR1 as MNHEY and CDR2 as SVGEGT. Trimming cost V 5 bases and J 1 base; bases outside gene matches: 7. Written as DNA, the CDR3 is TGTGCCAGCAGTCGTGCTAGCGGGGGGTTATCCTACAATGAGCAGTTCTTC. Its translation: CASSRASGGLSYNEQFF.

As DNA, the CDR3 is TGCAGTGCTTATTTGGGAGGACAGGGAAAAACTGAAGCTTTCTTT. Its protein product is CSAYLGGQGKTEAFF. This rearrangement joins TRBV20-1 to TRBJ1-1; 8 nucleotides agree with TRBD1. V gave up 5 bases and J gave up 5 bases; unmatched junction bases: 13. Looked up from germline, CDR1 is DFQATT and CDR2 is SNEGSKA (reference sequence). The CDR3 covers 15 residues.

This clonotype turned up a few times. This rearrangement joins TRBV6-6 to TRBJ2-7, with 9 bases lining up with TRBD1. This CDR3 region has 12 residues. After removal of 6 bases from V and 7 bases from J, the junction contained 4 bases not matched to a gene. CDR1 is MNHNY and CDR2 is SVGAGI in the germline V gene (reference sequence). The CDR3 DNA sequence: TGTGCCAGCAGCTGGGACAGGGATGAGCAGTACTTC. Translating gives CASSWDRDEQYF.